Shown below are 13 T cell receptor beta chains from a single sample sequenced in a study of blood T cell repertoires in COVID-19. Sequenced by immunoSEQ multiplex PCR; TCRdb stores in-frame clones only, minus some. The data hold approximately 300,000 clones, with about 83% observed a single time. Sequencing used peripheral blood. Receptors originate from a woman in her 50s with acute or convalescent COVID-19.

The chain joins TRBV4-1 to TRBJ1-1; D remains unclear. The germline CDR1 and CDR2 sequences are MGHRA and YSYEKL. The CDR3 is 15 amino acids. V was shortened by 1 base and J by 1 base, with 10 bases between the two germline ends. The CDR3 region has the DNA TGCGCCAGCAGCCAAGTCGCCAGGCGGAACACTGAAGCTTTCTTT. Its protein is CASSQVARRNTEAFF.

The chain uses TRBV6-5 and TRBJ1-2; D might be TRBD1 (5 bases). CDR3 length: 14 residues. In germline, CDR1 is MNHEY, CDR2 SVGAGI. V was pared by 7 bases and J by 4 bases, with 16 bases between. CDR3 region: CASTVGQGSYGYTF. The CDR3 coding sequence is TGTGCCAGCACTGTGGGGCAGGGAAGCTATGGCTACACCTTC.

The rearrangement joins TRBV6-5 to TRBJ2-6; D is unresolved. The V end was cut by 6 bases, the J end by 1 base, with 10 bases between. This CDR3 is 15 amino acids long. CDR1 is MNHEY and CDR2 is SVGAGI in the germline V gene. The CDR3 region has the DNA TGTGCCAGCAGCCCCCAGGTGTCTGGGGCCAACGTCCTGACTTTC. It yields the protein CASSPQVSGANVLTF.

The chain employs TRBV18 and TRBJ1-6, with D tentatively TRBD1 (6 bases). Trimming stripped 4 bases from V and 7 bases from J, with 11 bases between. Germline assignment: CDR1 KGHSH and CDR2 LQKENI. This CDR3 contains 14 residues. The CDR3 DNA follows: TGTGCCAGCTCACTATGGACAGTCAATTCACCCCTCCACTTT. This codes for CASSLWTVNSPLHF.

The chain joins TRBV11-2 to TRBJ1-6; D might be TRBD1 (6 bases). V dropped 4 bases and J dropped 0 bases, with 7 bases sitting between them. The V gene's germline CDR1 is SGHAT and CDR2 FQNNGV. The CDR3 has 15 amino acids. For the CDR3, the DNA is TGTGCCAGCAGCTCGGACAGCTCCTATAATTCACCCCTCCACTTT. Protein product: CASSSDSSYNSPLHF.

The chain employs TRBV7-9 and TRBJ2-1; 10 bases map to TRBD1. Trimming cost V 5 bases and J 6 bases; bases outside gene matches: 7. The CDR3 is 15 residues long. Germline-derived CDR1 and CDR2 are SEHNR and FQNEAQ (reference sequence). The CDR3 nucleotides are TGTGCCAGCAGCCACCGGGACAGGGGCGTCAATGAGCAGTTCTTC. This codes for CASSHRDRGVNEQFF. The entire variable domain, with the rest obtained from reference TRBV7-9 and TRBJ2-1, is as follows: DTGVSQNPRHKITKRGQNVTFRCDPISEHNRLYWYRQTLGQGPEFLTYFQNEAQLEKSRLLSDRFSAERPKGSFSTLEIQRTEQGDSAMYLCASSHRDRGVNEQFFGPGTRLTVL.

Only one count was recorded for this clone. J is TRBJ1-4 and V is TRBV19, with D possibly being TRBD1 (6 bases). Germline V CDR1 and CDR2: LNHDA, SQIVND (reference sequence). Trimming left V 7 bases short and J 3 bases short, with 15 bases between. CDR3 size: 15 residues. The CDR3 loop reads CASNSGGISNEKLFF. Here the CDR3 DNA reads TGTGCCAGTAACTCGGGGGGCATATCTAATGAAAAACTGTTTTTT.

The gene calls are TRBV12-3 or TRBV12-4 and TRBJ1-1; no clear D. Trimming took 2 bases from V and 1 from J, leaving 5 bases between them. This CDR3 has 13 amino acids. This chain's CDR3 is CASSLPSNTEAFF. The CDR3, as DNA: TGTGCCAGCAGTTTACCGTCGAACACTGAAGCTTTCTTT.

The J gene is TRBJ2-2, the V gene TRBV5-4; TRBD1 matches 10 bases. This CDR3 is 16 amino acids long. Germline V CDR1 and CDR2: SGHNT, YYREEE (reference sequence). V shed 4 bases and J 6 bases; nucleotides not matched to a gene: 9. Here the CDR3 reads CASSMPGQGFAGELFF. The CDR3 bases are TGTGCCAGCAGCATGCCGGGACAGGGGTTCGCCGGGGAGCTGTTTTTT.

This sequence joins TRBV6-1 and TRBJ2-3; D call uncertain. The length of the CDR3 is 14 residues. Trimming pared 1 base from V and 2 bases from J, leaving 7 bases between. Germline lookup yields CDR1 MNHNS and CDR2 SASEGT. The CDR3 sequence: CASSEVQYTDTQYF. CDR3 nucleotides: TGTGCCAGCAGTGAAGTACAGTACACAGATACGCAGTATTTT.

J is TRBJ1-4 and V is TRBV10-3; 7 bases align to TRBD1. This CDR3 comprises 16 residues. The V gene end was trimmed by 2 bases and the J gene end by 3 bases; junction bases not matched to a gene: 6. Germline CDR1 reads ENHRY; CDR2 reads SYGVKD. DNA for the CDR3: TGTGCCATCAGTGAGAGACAGGGCTCAGCTAATGAAAAACTGTTTTTT. Its translation: CAISERQGSANEKLFF.

The chain is built from TRBV10-3 and TRBJ2-5; D is undetermined. CDR3 length: 12 residues. From germline, CDR1 is ENHRY and CDR2 SYGVKD. Trimming took 8 bases from V and 2 from J, leaving 9 bases between them. As DNA, the CDR3 is TGTGCCATCTCCCGCGCTCAAGAGACCCAGTACTTC. It is translated as CAISRAQETQYF.

A single count supports this clone. The chain combines TRBV2 with TRBJ2-2; a weak D match, TRBD2 (7 bases). The ends were cut back, 6 bases at V and 7 bases at J, with 12 bases in the middle. This CDR3 is built from 13 residues. The germline gives CDR1 SNHLY, CDR2 FYNNEI. CDR3 DNA: TGTGCCAGCAGAGGGGGGGGCGGCGGGGAGCTGTTTTTT. It is translated as CASRGGGGGELFF.